This T cell receptor beta chain came from a study of CD8 T cells in ankylosing spondylitis. Overall study results and limits: Some of the motif variants had earlier been found in reactive arthritis patients' fluid and blood. Blood from ankylosing spondylitis patients appeared to carry a characteristic roughly 8-variant TCR beta motif.

Worth noting for this clonotype: Its antigen is as yet unknown.

Germline loops: CDR1 SEHNR, CDR2 FQNEAQ (reference sequence). The CDR3 extends over 12 amino acids. Trimming shortened V by 11 bases and J by 1 base, and 11 bases separated the two germline ends. Each CDR3 protein gets one entry after TCRdb re-called the 5' RACE reads with MiXCR. The data show about 540,000 distinct CDR3 sequences, with approximately 11% seen just once and 6.8% held by the top ten. The chain joins TRBV7-9 to TRBJ1-1; maybe TRBD1 (5 bases). Source material: blood, either unsorted or a sorted T cell fraction (not recorded which). The sequence was collected from a male donor with ankylosing spondylitis. The DNA for the CDR3 is TGTGCCTGTACAGGACCGAACACTGAAGCTTTCTTT. Protein product: CACTGPNTEAFF. Full variable domain (outside the CDR3, taken from reference TRBV7-9 and TRBJ1-1): DTGVSQNPRHKITKRGQNVTFRCDPISEHNRLYWYRQTLGQGPEFLTYFQNEAQLEKSRLLSDRFSAERPKGSFSTLEIQRTEQGDSAMYLCACTGPNTEAFFGQGTRLTVV.